This T cell receptor (beta chain) was sequenced during a study of control samples from healthy donors and cancer patients. TCRdb's copy holds only in-frame clones and misses some; the assay was immunoSEQ multiplex PCR. The repertoire consists of some 79,000 clones, with around 91% occurring once and the leading ten covering more than 7%. This clone was detected once. The TCR originated in a man aged 45 to 65 in good health. Sequenced sample: blood.

CDR3 sequence (DNA): TGTGCCAGTAGTGATATAAAGCGGGGGGCGCAGTATTTT. Amino acid sequence: CASSDIKRGAQYF. This chain joins TRBV19 and TRBJ2-3; 9 nucleotides align to TRBD2. There are 13 residues in the CDR3. Germline V gene data show CDR1 as LNHDA and CDR2 as SQIVND (reference sequence). Trimming removed 5 bases from V and 10 bases from J; junction bases left unmatched: 7. The full variable domain, with the rest looked up from reference TRBV19 and TRBJ2-3, is DGGITQSPKYLFRKEGQNVTLSCEQNLNHDAMYWYRQDPGQGLRLIYYSQIVNDFQKGDIAEGYSVSREKKESFPLTVTSAQKNPTAFYLCASSDIKRGAQYFGPGTRLTVL.